This passage covers 15 T cell receptor beta chains from one sample sequenced in a study of T cells after yellow fever vaccination. A single record per CDR3 protein comes from TCRdb applying MiXCR to the 5' RACE reads. The sample carries some 300,000 distinct CDR3 sequences, approximately 10% recorded once. Sample: CD4+ T cells sorted from PBMCs, taken 5 days after the yellow fever booster vaccination. The receptor source for this set is a man aged 18 to 30 who received the YFV17D yellow fever vaccine.

The rearrangement uses TRBV29-1 and TRBJ1-4, with D unclear. This CDR3 is built from 10 residues. Trimming took 4 bases from V and 8 from J, leaving 5 bases between them. The V gene's germline CDR1 is SQVTM and CDR2 ANQGSEA. CDR3 region: CSVGEEKLFF. The CDR3 DNA reads as TGCAGCGTTGGGGAGGAAAAACTGTTTTTT. The full variable domain, rest sourced from reference TRBV29-1 and TRBJ1-4, is SAVISQKPSRDICQRGTSLTIQCQVDSQVTMMFWYRQQPGQSLTLIATANQGSEATYESGFVIDKFPISRPNLTFSTLTVSNMSPEDSSIYLCSVGEEKLFFGSGTQLSVL.

In its sample, this clonotype was seen many times. V gene TRBV7-2 combines with J gene TRBJ2-3, with D perhaps TRBD1 (6 bases). There are 15 residues in the CDR3. V dropped 5 bases and J dropped 5 bases, with 17 bases sitting between them. Germline loops: CDR1 SGHTA, CDR2 FQGNSA. The CDR3 DNA sequence: TGTGCCAGCAGCCTCACCCAGGGGCTGGGAGATACGCAGTATTTT. Its translation is CASSLTQGLGDTQYF.

In this sample, this clonotype turned up many times. The V gene is TRBV20-1, the J gene TRBJ1-1, with TRBD1 matching 8 bases. The germline V gene has CDR1 DFQATT and CDR2 SNEGSKA (reference sequence). V shed 5 bases and J 3 bases; nucleotides not matched to a gene: 5. The CDR3 covers 13 residues. The CDR3 DNA is TGCAGTGCTTCAGGCAGGGGGCACACTGAAGCTTTCTTT. Its protein product is CSASGRGHTEAFF.

This chain joins TRBV9 and TRBJ1-6; unclear D gene. The V gene's germline CDR1 is SGDLS and CDR2 YYNGEE. This CDR3 has 12 amino acids. The V end was cut by 0 bases, the J end by 14 bases, with 9 bases between. The CDR3 sequence is CASSVVSGSLHF. The CDR3 DNA sequence: TGTGCCAGCAGCGTAGTCTCGGGGTCCCTCCACTTT.

This clonotype turned up a few times. The V call is TRBV5-1, the J call TRBJ2-1; D is possibly TRBD1 or TRBD2 (5 bases each). The CDR3 loop spans 11 amino acids. CDR1 and CDR2 (germline): SGHRS, YFSETQ. V lost 4 bases to trimming and J lost 16 bases, with 15 bases between them. The CDR3 sequence: CASSRDLESFF. The CDR3 bases are TGCGCCAGCAGCAGGGACCTTGAGAGTTTCTTC.

This clonotype was seen a handful of times. This sequence joins TRBV5-1 and TRBJ1-6; 7 nucleotides align to TRBD1. The CDR3 runs 16 residues. The junction had 11 bases not matched to a gene; V was cut back by 4 bases and J by 7 bases. The germline V gene encodes CDR1 SGHRS and CDR2 YFSETQ. The CDR3 sequence is CASSPSWDSGNSPLHF. CDR3 nucleotides: TGCGCCAGCAGCCCTTCGTGGGACAGCGGGAATTCACCCCTCCACTTT.

This clonotype has more than one count but fewer than ten. The chain has TRBV4-3 and TRBJ2-7; tentative D call: TRBD2 (6 bases). The CDR3 has 15 amino acids. The germline V gene has CDR1 LGHNA and CDR2 YSLEER. V was pared by 3 bases and J by 2 bases, with 14 bases between. CDR3 region: CASSQYLAGPYEQYV. Written as DNA, the CDR3 is TGCGCCAGCAGCCAGTATCTGGCGGGGCCCTACGAGCAGTACGTC.

This clonotype was detected only a few times. The chain is built from TRBV6-2 or TRBV6-3 and TRBJ2-7, with 11 bases matching TRBD2. This CDR3 is 16 amino acids long. The J segment lost 0 bases and the V segment lost 2 bases, leaving 3 bases of the junction unmatched. Germline-derived CDR1 and CDR2 are MNHEY and SVGEGT. The CDR3, as DNA: TGTGCCAGCAGTTACGCCGGGACTAGCGGCTCCTACGAGCAGTACGTC. Translating it yields CASSYAGTSGSYEQYV.

This clonotype was seen at least ten times. This rearrangement joins TRBV7-2 to TRBJ2-5; D possibly corresponds to TRBD1 (6 bases). Germline V gives CDR1 SGHTA, CDR2 FQGNSA. Trimming stripped 1 base from V and 7 bases from J, with 22 bases between. The CDR3 spans 17 residues. CDR3 nucleotides: TGTGCCAGCAGCTTAGTCCCGGACAGTCCAAAATGGGGGACCCAGTACTTC. The encoded protein is CASSLVPDSPKWGTQYF.

This chain connects TRBV6-2 or TRBV6-3 to TRBJ2-5; the match to TRBD2 covers 11 bases. Germline CDR1 reads MNHEY; CDR2 reads SVGEGT. This CDR3 spans 15 amino acids. Trimming took 7 bases from V and 6 from J; bases not matched to a gene: 10. The CDR3 nucleotides read TGTGCCAGCAACTCACTAGCGGGGGATTTGAAGACCCAGTACTTC. The encoded protein is CASNSLAGDLKTQYF.

A few counts support this clonotype. The J gene is TRBJ1-5, the V gene TRBV4-2; weak D call: TRBD1 (6 bases). Between the trimmed V and J ends, which lost 6 bases and 4 bases, there was a span of 13 bases. Per germline, CDR1 LGHNA and CDR2 YNFKEQ. This CDR3 is 14 amino acids long. The CDR3 protein is CASSRVGGNQPQHF. Here the CDR3 DNA reads TGTGCCAGCAGTCGAGTAGGGGGTAATCAGCCCCAGCATTTT.

This rearrangement joins TRBV7-2 to TRBJ2-5; 9 positions match TRBD1. Trimming removed 5 bases from V and 6 bases from J; junction bases left unmatched: 4. In germline, CDR1 is SGHTA, CDR2 FQGNSA. The CDR3 consists of 13 residues. The chain's CDR3 is CASSTGQGQTQYF. CDR3 coding DNA: TGTGCCAGCAGCACGGGACAGGGACAGACCCAGTACTTC.

This clonotype has more than one count but fewer than ten. The V and J genes are TRBV5-4 and TRBJ1-3; no firm D call. CDR3 size: 14 residues. Per the germline V gene, CDR1 is SGHNT and CDR2 is YYREEE (reference sequence). V was cut by 4 bases and J by 1 base, with 9 bases left in between. CDR3 nucleotides: TGTGCCAGCAGCGCAATGGGGTCTGGAAACACCATATATTTT. It encodes CASSAMGSGNTIYF.

This clonotype came up a few times. The chain recombines TRBV7-2 with TRBJ2-7; D is uncertain. CDR1 is SGHTA and CDR2 is FQGNSA in the germline V gene. Trimming cost V 2 bases and J 4 bases, with 12 bases left between them. The CDR3 totals 14 residues. The CDR3 sequence is CASSLSRLIYEQYF. DNA of the CDR3: TGTGCCAGCAGCTTATCGAGACTGATATACGAGCAGTACTTC. The variable domain in full, with the rest retrieved from reference TRBV7-2 and TRBJ2-7, is GAGVSQSPSNKVTEKGKDVELRCDPISGHTALYWYRQSLGQGLEFLIYFQGNSAPDKSGLPSDRFSAERTGGSVSTLTIQRTQQEDSAVYLCASSLSRLIYEQYFGPGTRLTVT.

CDR3 bases: TGTGCCAGCTGTCGGCAGGGTAGGGGGTATGAAACTAATGAAAAACTGTTTTTT. This encodes CASCRQGRGYETNEKLFF. V usage is TRBV6-1 and J usage is TRBJ1-4; maybe TRBD1 (6 bases). The CDR3 has 18 residues. The V gene's germline CDR1 is MNHNS and CDR2 SASEGT. V was trimmed by 8 bases and J by 1 base, leaving 23 bases between them.